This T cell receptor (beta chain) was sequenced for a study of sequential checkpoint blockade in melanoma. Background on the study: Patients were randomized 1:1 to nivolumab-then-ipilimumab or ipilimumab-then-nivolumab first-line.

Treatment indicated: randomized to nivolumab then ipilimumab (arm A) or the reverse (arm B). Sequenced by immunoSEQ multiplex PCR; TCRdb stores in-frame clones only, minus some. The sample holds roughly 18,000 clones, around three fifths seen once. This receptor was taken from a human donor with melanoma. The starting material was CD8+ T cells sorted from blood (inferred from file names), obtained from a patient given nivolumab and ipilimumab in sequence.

This CDR3 is CASSHGQGNQPQHF. DNA for the CDR3: TGTGCCAGCTCCCATGGACAGGGCAATCAGCCCCAGCATTTT. The chain carries TRBV18 and TRBJ1-5, with 7 bases that match TRBD1. Germline V gene lookup returns CDR1 KGHSH and CDR2 LQKENI. The V and J ends lost 6 bases and 2 bases, in that order; junction bases with no gene match: 4. The CDR3 runs 14 residues.